Listed below are T cell receptor beta chains from one sample, sequenced in a study of human T cells and chemical hapten exposure. Using its own MiXCR run on the RACE reads, TCRdb lists one record per CDR3 protein. The sample lists 190,000 or so distinct CDR3 sequences; roughly 30% were seen once. Sequencing was performed on whole blood, taken in connection with sensitization to the hapten diphenylcyclopropenone (DPC). Receptor source: a woman aged 25 to 39 with alopecia areata. Some clones in this sample may be carry-over from other donors' samples. CDR3s include the opening cysteine and the closing phenylalanine or tryptophan. Fields, in order: V gene, CDR3 protein.

>TRBV3-1
CASSRSQETQYF
>TRBV20-1
CSARWGNEQFF
>TRBV18
CASSPRTGTGEEQYF
>TRBV29-1
CSVDGIAVTEAFF
>TRBV23-1
CASSQSVDQPQHF
>TRBV7-2
CASSLDRDYGYTF
>TRBV29-1
CSVSLGARLSLDTQYF
>TRBV20-1
CSARLQGPNTEAFF
>TRBV6-2/TRBV6-3
CASSYNRNTKAFF
>TRBV29-1
CSAAGQTNTEAFF
>TRBV4-3
CASSQVASSTGELFF
>TRBV10-3
CAVSETGSEGYTF
>TRBV29-1
CSVGGRGLSEQYF
>TRBV28
CASSLETDNSYEQYF
>TRBV28
CASFGRAASYTEAFF
>TRBV7-2
CASSPRGGGEQFF
>TRBV29-1
CSVESGQNTEAFF
>TRBV5-1
CASSRQTSGREEQFF
>TRBV7-8
CASSLDAEIYGYTF
>TRBV7-2
CASSYGTNTEAFF
>TRBV5-1
CASSLELGQGQNIQYF
>TRBV29-1
CSVKGANQPQHF
>TRBV7-2
CASSKGQGAGGELFF
>TRBV7-9
CASSYQPGGPSGANVLTF
>TRBV28
CASSGMGQVSSHHF
>TRBV19
CASNRDGHGELFF
>TRBV5-1
CASSPGDSGGYNEQFF
>TRBV7-2
CASSPRTGDTEAFF